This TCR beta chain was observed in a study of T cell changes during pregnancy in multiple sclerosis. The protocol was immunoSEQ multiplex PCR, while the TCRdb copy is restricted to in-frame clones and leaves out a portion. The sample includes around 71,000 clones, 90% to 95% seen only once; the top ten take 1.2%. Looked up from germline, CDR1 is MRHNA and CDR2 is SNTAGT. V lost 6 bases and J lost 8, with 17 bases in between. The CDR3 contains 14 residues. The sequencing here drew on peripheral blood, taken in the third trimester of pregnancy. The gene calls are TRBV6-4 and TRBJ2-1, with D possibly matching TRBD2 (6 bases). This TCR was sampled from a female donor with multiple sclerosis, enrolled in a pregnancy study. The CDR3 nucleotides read TGTGCCAGCAGGCGGCTAGCGAGTGGCGATGAGCAGTTCTTC. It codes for CASRRLASGDEQFF.